This TCR beta chain was captured by sequencing in a study of T-cell memory formation after mild COVID-19. J was trimmed by 6 bases and V by 6 bases; bases with no gene match: 7. The CDR3 runs to 15 residues. The germline CDR1 and CDR2 sequences are MGHRA and YSYEKL. MiXCR, applied by TCRdb to the 5' RACE reads, yields one record per CDR3 protein. The sample holds more than 80,000 distinct CDR3 sequences, over 10% seen once. The chain combines TRBV4-1 with TRBJ2-1; 11 bases align to TRBD2. Sequencing was done on a sample of PBMCs or a T cell subset sorted from them (not recorded which). The TCR was taken from an adult woman who had mild COVID-19 (a few samples of this study predate the infection). Cell type and time point are not known. DNA for the CDR3: TGCGCCAGCAGGAGAACCGGGACTAGCGGCAATGAGCAGTTCTTC. It encodes CASRRTGTSGNEQFF.